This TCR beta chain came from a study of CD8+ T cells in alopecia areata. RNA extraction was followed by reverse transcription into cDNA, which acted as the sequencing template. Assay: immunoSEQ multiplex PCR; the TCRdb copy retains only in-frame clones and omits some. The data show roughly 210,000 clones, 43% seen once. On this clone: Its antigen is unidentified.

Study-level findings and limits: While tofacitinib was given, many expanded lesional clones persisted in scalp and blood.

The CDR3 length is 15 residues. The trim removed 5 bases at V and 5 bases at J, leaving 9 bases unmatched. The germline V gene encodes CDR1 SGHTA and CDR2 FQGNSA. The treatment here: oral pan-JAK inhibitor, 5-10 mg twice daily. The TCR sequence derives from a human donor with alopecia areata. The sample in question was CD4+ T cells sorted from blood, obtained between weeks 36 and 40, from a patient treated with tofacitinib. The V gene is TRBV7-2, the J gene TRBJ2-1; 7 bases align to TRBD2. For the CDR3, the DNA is TGTGCCAGCAGCCGTCGGCTAGCGGCCGACAATGAGCAGTTCTTC. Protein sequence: CASSRRLAADNEQFF.